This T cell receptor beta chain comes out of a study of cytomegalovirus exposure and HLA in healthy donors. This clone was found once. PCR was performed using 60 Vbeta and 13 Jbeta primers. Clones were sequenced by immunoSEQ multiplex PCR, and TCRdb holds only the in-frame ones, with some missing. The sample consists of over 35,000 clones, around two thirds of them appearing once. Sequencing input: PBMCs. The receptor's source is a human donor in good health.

DNA of the CDR3: TGCGCCAGCAGAGCAGGTAATCAGCCCCAGCATTTT. It yields the protein CASRAGNQPQHF. V gene TRBV10-2 combines with J gene TRBJ1-5, with unresolved D. This CDR3 region has 12 residues. Germline V gene sequence: CDR1 WSHSY, CDR2 SAAADI. Trimming took off 6 bases at V and 4 bases at J, with 7 bases between the two ends.